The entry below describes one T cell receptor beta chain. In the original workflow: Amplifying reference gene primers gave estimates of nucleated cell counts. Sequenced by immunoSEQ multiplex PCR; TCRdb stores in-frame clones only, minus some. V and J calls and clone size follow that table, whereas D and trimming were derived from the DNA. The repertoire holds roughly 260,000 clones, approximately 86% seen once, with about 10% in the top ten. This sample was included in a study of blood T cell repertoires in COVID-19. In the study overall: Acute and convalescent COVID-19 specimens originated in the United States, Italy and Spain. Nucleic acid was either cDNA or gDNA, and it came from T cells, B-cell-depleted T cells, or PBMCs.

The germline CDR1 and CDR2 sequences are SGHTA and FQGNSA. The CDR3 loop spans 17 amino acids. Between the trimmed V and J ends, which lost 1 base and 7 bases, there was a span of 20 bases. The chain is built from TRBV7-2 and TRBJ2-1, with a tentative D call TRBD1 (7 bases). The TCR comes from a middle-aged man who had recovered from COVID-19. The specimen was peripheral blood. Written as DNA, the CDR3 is TGTGCCAGCAGCTTAGAGTTAGGGGACAGAGGAGGGAATGAGCAGTTCTTC. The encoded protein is CASSLELGDRGGNEQFF.